This TCR beta chain was identified in a study of blood T cell repertoires in COVID-19. V lost 0 bases and J lost 8, with 7 bases in between. Per the germline V gene, CDR1 is LGHNA and CDR2 is YNFKEQ. The CDR3 is 13 amino acids. Libraries were prepared by immunoSEQ multiplex PCR; TCRdb keeps only in-frame clonotypes and omits some of them. The sample contains about 180,000 clones, more than 65% of which appear only once. The chain links TRBV4-2 to TRBJ1-4; D unclear. Sequenced input: PBMCs or T cells enriched from blood (not recorded which). The TCR originated in a woman aged 40 to 50 with acute COVID-19. CDR3 in DNA: TGTGCCAGCAGCCAAGATCTTTTCGAAAAACTGTTTTTT. This translates into CASSQDLFEKLFF.